This T cell receptor (beta chain) was captured by sequencing in a study of early stage breast cancer tumors. General study points: Comparing each tissue with blood distinguished tumor from normal in most of the 16 patients. Tumors had about 2.6-fold higher T cell density than normal breast.

From germline, CDR1 is MNHEY and CDR2 SMNVEV (reference sequence). Unmatched junction bases numbered 13, after V lost 5 bases and J lost 3 bases. The CDR3 has 16 residues. Details on this clone: Its cognate antigen is unknown.

Profiling relied on immunoSEQ multiplex PCR, and the TCRdb table lists in-frame clones only, not all of them. The sample holds 20,000 to 25,000 clones, about 75% seen once. The receptor was derived from a person aged 55 to 75 with breast cancer. The sample comprised blood. The V gene is TRBV27, the J gene TRBJ2-7; 7 bases map to TRBD2. The CDR3, as DNA: TGTGCCAGCAGTCCCCTGTGGGGGAGGGCCAACTACGAGCAGTACTTC. It codes for CASSPLWGRANYEQYF.